One and the same sample provided the 25 T cell receptor beta chains below, sequenced in a study of vaccination effects on CD4 cells after COVID-19. Their antigens are not known. Method: immunoSEQ multiplex PCR; TCRdb's copy keeps in-frame clones and lacks some. The sample consists of tens of thousands of clones, approximately 71% of them appearing once. Within the ViraFEST assay, antigen-specific CD4+ T cells underwent expansion with viral peptide pools prior to sequencing. It was after 10 days of culture that CD4+ T cells were isolated. Participants completed two doses of the BNT162b2 or mRNA-1273 vaccine. This specimen consisted of CD4+ T cells from PBMCs cultured with HCoV-NL63 spike peptides, obtained after COVID-19 vaccination. These receptors were taken from a human donor who received a COVID-19 vaccine.

The chain couples TRBV5-5 to TRBJ1-1, with D tentatively TRBD1 (5 bases). Germline assignment: CDR1 SGHKS and CDR2 YYEKEE (reference sequence). This CDR3 has 16 amino acids. The V gene lost 4 bases and the J gene lost 1 base, with 17 bases spanning the gap. CDR3 sequence: CASSPAGGFRNTEAFF. The CDR3 DNA sequence: TGTGCCAGCAGCCCGGCCGGGGGTTTCCGGAACACTGAAGCTTTCTTT.

This clone was detected only once. The chain is built from TRBV5-4 and TRBJ2-5, with D possibly matching TRBD1 (6 bases). Germline lookup yields CDR1 SGHNT and CDR2 YYREEE (reference sequence). V was shortened by 5 bases and J by 4 bases, with 15 bases between the two germline ends. There are 14 residues in the CDR3. The CDR3 loop is CASRPDRHAETQYF. The CDR3 DNA sequence: TGTGCCAGCAGGCCCGACAGGCATGCAGAGACCCAGTACTTC. The full variable domain, in which reference TRBV5-4 and TRBJ2-5 provide the parts outside the CDR3, is ETGVTQSPTHLIKTRGQQVTLRCSSQSGHNTVSWYQQALGQGPQFIFQYYREEENGRGNFPPRFSGLQFPNYSSELNVNALELDDSALYLCASRPDRHAETQYFGPGTRLLVL.

The genes are TRBV5-1 and TRBJ1-1; no reliable D call. Germline CDR1 and CDR2: SGHRS and YFSETQ. The V end lost 4 bases, the J end lost 4 bases, and 8 bases lay between the germline ends. There are 12 residues in the CDR3. The CDR3 region has the DNA TGCGCCAGCAGCCAAATATCCACTGAAGCTTTCTTT. Protein sequence: CASSQISTEAFF.

The sample holds one count of this clone. Here the CDR3 reads CASSGTGTSFGSYEQYF. The CDR3 DNA sequence: TGTGCCAGCAGTGGAACCGGGACTAGCTTTGGGTCCTACGAGCAGTACTTC. This chain connects TRBV25-1 to TRBJ2-7, with 9 bases that match TRBD2. Germline V gene data show CDR1 as MGHDK and CDR2 as SYGVNS. With V trimmed by 4 bases and J by 1 base, 11 bases remained unmatched. The CDR3 is 17 amino acids.

V usage is TRBV24-1 and J usage is TRBJ1-2; no firm D call. Trimming left V 6 bases short and J 4 bases short, with 8 bases between. Germline values: CDR1 KGHDR, CDR2 SFDVKD. The CDR3 sequence is 12 residues long. Here the CDR3 reads CATSSASYGYTF. The CDR3 DNA reads TGTGCCACCAGTTCAGCCTCCTATGGCTACACCTTC.

CDR3 DNA sequence: TGTGCCAGCAGTGAAGATCCCGGAGGGAGCCCACCCTACGAGCAGTACTTC. Translation gives CASSEDPGGSPPYEQYF. This sequence joins TRBV6-1 and TRBJ2-7; D is perhaps TRBD2 (6 bases). Germline V CDR1 and CDR2: MNHNS, SASEGT. The germline V and J ends were trimmed by 1 base and 2 bases, with 18 bases remaining between them. The length of the CDR3 is 17 residues.

This rearrangement joins TRBV25-1 to TRBJ2-7; TRBD1 or TRBD2 may be the D gene (6 bases each). This CDR3 has 13 residues. The V gene lost 6 bases and the J gene lost 6 bases, with 15 bases spanning the gap. Germline CDR1 reads MGHDK; CDR2 reads SYGVNS. CDR3 in DNA: TGTGCCAGCAGCACGGGGGCGGTTCGCGAGCAGTACTTC. Its protein is CASSTGAVREQYF.

This chain connects TRBV30 to TRBJ1-2; 7 bases agree with TRBD1. The CDR3 loop spans 17 amino acids. Germline trimming cut 0 bases from V and 4 bases from J; bases unmatched to any gene: 14. Per germline, CDR1 GTSNPN and CDR2 SVGIG (reference sequence). The CDR3 bases are TGTGCCTGGAGTGTCCCAGGGACAGCCAAACCCTTCTATGGCTACACCTTC. Translated: CAWSVPGTAKPFYGYTF. Complete variable domain (other parts from reference TRBV30 and TRBJ1-2): SQTIHQWPATLVQPVGSPLSLECTVEGTSNPNLYWYRQAAGRGLQLLFYSVGIGQISSEVPQNLSASRPQDRQFILSSKKLLLSDSGFYLCAWSVPGTAKPFYGYTFGSGTRLTVV.

Only a few counts were recorded for this clone. The chain has TRBV5-6 and TRBJ1-1; the D gene is possibly TRBD1 (6 bases). Germline lookup yields CDR1 SGHDT and CDR2 YYEEEE. The CDR3 extends over 15 amino acids. The V end was cut by 0 bases, the J end by 3 bases, with 12 bases between. In nucleotides, the CDR3 is TGTGCCAGCAGCTTGGCAGGACAGCAGTACACTGAAGCTTTCTTT. It encodes CASSLAGQQYTEAFF.

The V gene is TRBV10-1, the J gene TRBJ1-3, with D hard to call. V shed 8 bases and J shed 0 bases, with 11 bases lying between them. The germline V gene has CDR1 WNHNN and CDR2 SYGVQD (reference sequence). This CDR3 is built from 14 residues. The CDR3 is CASQASLSGNTIYF. The CDR3 DNA sequence: TGCGCCAGCCAGGCCAGCCTCTCTGGAAACACCATATATTTT.

The CDR3 coding sequence is TGTGCCAGCAGCTTAGATCGCCGACGGCGAGCTAGCGTCGGAGAGACCCAGTACTTC. It codes for CASSLDRRRRASVGETQYF. This rearrangement joins TRBV11-2 to TRBJ2-5, with D tentatively TRBD2 (6 bases). Trimming took 0 bases from V and 4 from J, leaving 24 bases between them. CDR1 SGHAT and CDR2 FQNNGV come from the germline V gene. The CDR3 consists of 19 residues.

CDR3 protein: CASRPDRTSGEQYF. The CDR3 DNA reads TGTGCCAGCAGACCAGATAGGACTAGCGGAGAGCAGTACTTC. The chain uses TRBV6-5 and TRBJ2-7, with TRBD2 matching 10 bases. Trimming at V came to 6 bases and at J to 7 bases, leaving 9 bases not matched to a gene. This CDR3 is 14 amino acids long. From germline, CDR1 is MNHEY and CDR2 SVGAGI.

This chain joins TRBV20-1 and TRBJ2-2; D might be TRBD2 (6 bases). V was shortened by 3 bases and J by 7 bases, with 18 bases between the two germline ends. The CDR3 has 15 residues. Germline values: CDR1 DFQATT, CDR2 SNEGSKA (reference sequence). The DNA for the CDR3 is TGCAGTGCTAGTAGGAGGGGAGGCCGGGGCGGGGAGCTGTTTTTT. It encodes CSASRRGGRGGELFF.

The chain uses TRBV5-5 and TRBJ2-1; D not resolved. CDR1 is SGHKS and CDR2 is YYEKEE in the germline V gene (reference sequence). Trimming removed 5 bases at V and 12 bases at J, with 21 bases between. The CDR3 consists of 14 residues. The DNA for the CDR3 is TGTGCCAGCAGACAAAACCGGGTTAATGAGTGGCAGTTCTTC. It is translated as CASRQNRVNEWQFF. The full variable domain, in which reference TRBV5-5 and TRBJ2-1 provide the parts outside the CDR3, is DAGVTQSPTHLIKTRGQQVTLRCSPISGHKSVSWYQQVLGQGPQFIFQYYEKEERGRGNFPDRFSARQFPNYSSELNVNALLLGDSALYLCASRQNRVNEWQFFGPGTRLTVL.

The chain employs TRBV27 and TRBJ2-1; TRBD1 matches at 9 bases. J lost 2 bases, V lost 5 bases, and 10 bases had no gene match. The CDR3 is made up of 17 amino acids. In germline, CDR1 is MNHEY, CDR2 SMNVEV (reference sequence). As DNA, the CDR3 is TGTGCCAGCAGTACAGGCACTGGACAGGGGACCTACAATGAGCAGTTCTTC. Amino acids: CASSTGTGQGTYNEQFF.

The chain joins TRBV10-3 to TRBJ2-1, with D maybe TRBD2 (7 bases). Trimming shortened V by 7 bases and J by 6 bases, and 16 bases separated the two germline ends. Germline CDR1 is ENHRY and CDR2 is SYGVKD. This CDR3 has 14 amino acids. The CDR3 DNA sequence: TGTGCCATCAAAGGGGGGGCAGTCTTCAATGAGCAGTTCTTC. Its translation: CAIKGGAVFNEQFF.

This chain uses TRBV6-5 with TRBJ1-2, with a tentative D call TRBD1 (6 bases). Between the trimmed V and J ends, which lost 2 bases and 4 bases, there was a span of 17 bases. The CDR3 extends over 16 amino acids. Germline assignment: CDR1 MNHEY and CDR2 SVGAGI. The CDR3 bases are TGTGCCAGCAGTTACGCCTCGGGGGGCCCACCCTATGGCTACACCTTC. Amino acid sequence: CASSYASGGPPYGYTF.

The chain uses TRBV6-4 and TRBJ2-1, with a tentative D call TRBD2 (6 bases). This CDR3 comprises 16 residues. Trimming pared 2 bases from V and 3 bases from J, leaving 14 bases between. In germline, CDR1 is MRHNA, CDR2 SNTAGT. This chain's CDR3 is CASSDTSGVGYNEQFF. The CDR3 coding sequence is TGTGCCAGCAGTGACACTTCGGGGGTAGGCTACAATGAGCAGTTCTTC.

This chain links TRBV6-1 with TRBJ2-1; the D gene is possibly TRBD1 (5 bases). V shed 1 base and J shed 0 bases, with 10 bases lying between them. CDR3 length: 16 amino acids. The germline gives CDR1 MNHNS, CDR2 SASEGT. Written as DNA, the CDR3 is TGTGCCAGCAGTGAAGAGGTCAGGGTCTCCTACAATGAGCAGTTCTTC. This gives the protein CASSEEVRVSYNEQFF.

The rearrangement uses TRBV10-3 and TRBJ1-1, with 7 bases matching TRBD1. Germline CDR1 reads ENHRY; CDR2 reads SYGVKD. The CDR3 covers 15 residues. V dropped 3 bases and J dropped 3; count of bases not matched to a gene: 7. The CDR3 spells CAISDRGLEDTEAFF. The CDR3 DNA reads as TGTGCCATCAGTGACAGGGGGTTAGAGGACACTGAAGCTTTCTTT.

This chain links TRBV5-6 with TRBJ1-2; D call uncertain. The CDR3 loop spans 11 amino acids. CDR1 SGHDT and CDR2 YYEEEE come from the germline V gene. Trimming removed 0 bases at V and 5 bases at J, with 2 bases between. CDR3 in DNA: TGTGCCAGCAGCTTGGCGTATGGCTACACCTTC. It translates to CASSLAYGYTF.

V is TRBV7-9 and J is TRBJ2-7; TRBD2 agrees at 7 bases. V trimming: 4 bases; J trimming: 1 base; junction bases outside the gene matches: 4. From germline, CDR1 is SEHNR and CDR2 FQNEAQ (reference sequence). This CDR3 spans 14 amino acids. The CDR3 nucleotides read TGTGCCAGCAGCTCCCACGGGGGGTCCTACGAGCAGTACTTC. Translation gives CASSSHGGSYEQYF.

V is TRBV7-9 and J is TRBJ1-2; D remains ambiguous. The V gene's germline CDR1 is SEHNR and CDR2 FQNEAQ (reference sequence). V was cut by 6 bases and J by 8 bases, with 16 bases left in between. This CDR3 has 13 amino acids. The CDR3 loop reads CASSLDALGGYTF. DNA of the CDR3: TGTGCCAGCAGTCTAGATGCCCTTGGGGGCTACACCTTC. The variable domain in full, completed from reference TRBV7-9 and TRBJ1-2, reads DTGVSQNPRHKITKRGQNVTFRCDPISEHNRLYWYRQTLGQGPEFLTYFQNEAQLEKSRLLSDRFSAERPKGSFSTLEIQRTEQGDSAMYLCASSLDALGGYTFGSGTRLTVV.

This chain joins TRBV11-2 and TRBJ2-6, with 9 bases lining up with TRBD1. V lost 3 bases to trimming and J lost 4 bases; unmatched junction nucleotides: 7. Germline-derived CDR1 and CDR2 are SGHAT and FQNNGV. The CDR3 covers 17 residues. The CDR3 spells CASSFDRGFSGANVLTF. The CDR3 DNA follows: TGTGCCAGCAGCTTCGACAGGGGGTTTTCAGGGGCCAACGTCCTGACTTTC.

The chain joins TRBV20-1 to TRBJ2-5; 8 positions match TRBD2. Per the germline V gene, CDR1 is DFQATT and CDR2 is SNEGSKA (reference sequence). The V and J ends lost 3 bases and 4 bases, in that order; junction bases with no gene match: 4. The CDR3 is made up of 13 amino acids. The CDR3 loop is CSASRAGGETQYF. CDR3 in DNA: TGCAGTGCTAGTCGGGCGGGGGGAGAGACCCAGTACTTC.